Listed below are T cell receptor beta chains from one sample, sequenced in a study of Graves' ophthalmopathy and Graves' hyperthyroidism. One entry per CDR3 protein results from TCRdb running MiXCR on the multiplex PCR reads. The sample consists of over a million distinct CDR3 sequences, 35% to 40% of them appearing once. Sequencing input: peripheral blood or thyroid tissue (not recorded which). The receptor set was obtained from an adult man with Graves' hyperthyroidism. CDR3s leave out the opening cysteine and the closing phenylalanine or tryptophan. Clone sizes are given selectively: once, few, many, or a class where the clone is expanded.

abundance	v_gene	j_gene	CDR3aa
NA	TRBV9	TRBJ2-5	ASSQTTGETQY
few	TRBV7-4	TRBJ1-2	ASSPAPLLDYGYT
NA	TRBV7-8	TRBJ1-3	ASSLDASGKGARNTIY
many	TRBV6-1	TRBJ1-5	ASRKDRDQPQH
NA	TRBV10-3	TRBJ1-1	AISGDRDRGYGSTEAF
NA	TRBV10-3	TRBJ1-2	AGRGGTYGYT
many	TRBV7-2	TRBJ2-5	ASSLVAGGLGETQY
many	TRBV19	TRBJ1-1	ASSIEGETGMNTEAF
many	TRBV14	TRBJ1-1	ASSQVGAGAEAF
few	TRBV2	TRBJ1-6	ASSIAGGSPLH
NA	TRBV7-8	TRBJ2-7	ASRPSSSRSEQY
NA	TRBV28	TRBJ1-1	ASSLDQVNTEAF
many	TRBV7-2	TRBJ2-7	ASSLGDRGVRKQY
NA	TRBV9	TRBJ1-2	ASSVAGTGGSYYGYT
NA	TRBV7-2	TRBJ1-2	ASSLSATGGRSGYT
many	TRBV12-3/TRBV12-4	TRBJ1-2	ASTRLVGPNIYGYT
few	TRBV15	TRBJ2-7	ATSREWGANYEQY
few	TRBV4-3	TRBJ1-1	ASSQVTLGALNTEAF
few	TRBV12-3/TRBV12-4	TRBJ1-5	ASTQWGSQPQH
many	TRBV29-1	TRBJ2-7	SVDLAGGNEQY
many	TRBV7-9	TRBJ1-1	ASSFSGRNTEAF
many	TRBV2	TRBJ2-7	ASILHSEQY
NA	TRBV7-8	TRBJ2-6	ASSPGQAKANVLT
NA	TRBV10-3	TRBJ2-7	ASSQNRDPAEQY